These T cell receptor beta chains were read from a single sample in a study of T cells after yellow fever vaccination. TCRdb reprocessed the 5' RACE reads via MiXCR and lists one record per CDR3 protein. The repertoire holds some 600,000 distinct CDR3 sequences, with roughly an eighth as singletons. Source: PBMCs, taken on the day of the yellow fever booster vaccination. All receptors come from a young man who received the YFV17D yellow fever vaccine. CDR3s leave out the opening cysteine and the closing phenylalanine or tryptophan.

cdr3_length,v_call,j_call,cdr3_aa
13,TRBV20-1,TRBJ2-2,SARDIKVYTGELF
10,TRBV30,TRBJ2-7,AWKYMGSEQY
11,TRBV20-1,TRBJ2-5,SAWTAPQETQY
11,TRBV6-1,TRBJ2-5,ASSVTGAETQY
12,TRBV20-1,TRBJ2-3,SAIAHDSTDTQY
14,TRBV19,TRBJ1-5,ASSIRSGPGGEPQH
14,TRBV20-1,TRBJ1-2,SASPSIGGRDYGYT
12,TRBV9,TRBJ2-3,ASASGHVTDTQY
15,TRBV7-6,TRBJ2-2,ASSLVGTSGSFGELF
12,TRBV9,TRBJ2-1,ASSVAPEGDEQF
12,TRBV6-1,TRBJ2-4,ASRDSDRENIQY
16,TRBV5-1,TRBJ2-5,ASSLGDWQRAIQETQY
15,TRBV28,TRBJ2-3,ASSEGLAGPGEDTQY
11,TRBV5-1,TRBJ2-5,ASSNRQGETQY
14,TRBV6-1,TRBJ2-5,ASSTLPAQAQETQY
11,TRBV7-2,TRBJ2-7,ASSPGGPLEQY
15,TRBV7-2,TRBJ1-2,ASSLVGAKGGSYGYT
13,TRBV9,TRBJ2-1,ASSALAGINNEQF
14,TRBV12-3/TRBV12-4,TRBJ1-1,ASSPRLGTGNTEAF
12,TRBV20-1,TRBJ1-5,SARSRRGHQPQH
11,TRBV27,TRBJ2-7,ASRVGQAYEQY
11,TRBV6-5,TRBJ2-5,ASSSEGRETQY
11,TRBV5-6,TRBJ2-5,ASTLQSSETQY
10,TRBV12-3/TRBV12-4,TRBJ2-1,ASSLGGHEQF
15,TRBV19,TRBJ2-6,ASSLGTGISGANVLT
15,TRBV2,TRBJ1-6,ASRRDRALSYNSPLH
14,TRBV20-1,TRBJ2-3,SASPLLAGGPDTQY
12,TRBV7-9,TRBJ1-4,ASSFRTGNEKLF
12,TRBV7-7,TRBJ2-3,ASSTGTTTDTQY
13,TRBV6-1,TRBJ1-5,ASRRTGQGNQPQH
11,TRBV25-1,TRBJ2-2,ASNSQGSGELF
14,TRBV15,TRBJ1-4,ATSGGLQGVLEKLF
12,TRBV5-5,TRBJ1-1,ASSFVGAGTEAF
14,TRBV3-1,TRBJ2-7,ASSQSDRLSVVGQY
13,TRBV2,TRBJ2-7,ASRLTSEPSYEQY
14,TRBV14,TRBJ1-3,ASSRGQGTSGNTIY
15,TRBV27,TRBJ1-5,ASSPLGRTDGNQPQH
13,TRBV5-4,TRBJ1-1,ASSLLETASTEAF
17,TRBV9,TRBJ2-2,ASSVSPSGGPGYTGELF
11,TRBV4-3,TRBJ2-7,ASSQWQSYEQY
12,TRBV12-3/TRBV12-4,TRBJ1-5,ASSYNGGGQPQH
12,TRBV7-2,TRBJ2-5,ASSLGAEAATQY
14,TRBV5-4,TRBJ1-4,ASSPGGSTGNEKLF
12,TRBV7-9,TRBJ2-7,ASSLDLWTGEQY
14,TRBV6-5,TRBJ2-1,ASSYLASGRDNEQF
15,TRBV6-1,TRBJ1-6,ASCIRQTSSYNSPLH
16,TRBV14,TRBJ2-3,ASSQGLAGALSTDTQY
13,TRBV5-4,TRBJ2-1,ASSLFSSGFNEQF
14,TRBV19,TRBJ1-5,ASSIGGISGSQPQH
15,TRBV6-1,TRBJ2-6,ASTSIGGRAGANVLT
13,TRBV25-1,TRBJ1-6,ASSESDRSAAPLH
15,TRBV7-8,TRBJ2-1,ASSLAFGSGGDNEQF
12,TRBV20-1,TRBJ2-7,SARRLAGPDEQY
13,TRBV2,TRBJ2-7,ASRAGTGITYEQY
14,TRBV29-1,TRBJ2-2,SVEYGLAGNTGELF
11,TRBV10-2,TRBJ1-5,ASSGAHNQPQH
13,TRBV4-2,TRBJ1-1,ASSHDRVLDTEAF
11,TRBV5-1,TRBJ2-7,ASSAGLGDEQY
13,TRBV20-1,TRBJ2-5,SAPTPWTHQETQY
14,TRBV10-3,TRBJ2-1,AIRSSGSGAYNEQF